This T cell receptor beta chain derives from a study of CD8 T cells in ankylosing spondylitis. Study-level points and caveats: Relatively rare in peripheral blood, disease-linked clones were also CD8+. Ankylosing spondylitis blood appeared to be characterized by a TCR beta motif of roughly eight highly homologous variants.

There are 16 residues in the CDR3. From germline, CDR1 is MNHEY and CDR2 SVGEGT. V lost 0 bases, J lost 0 bases, and 12 bases lay in between. TCR beta libraries were made by quantitative 5'-RACE with molecular barcodes. TCRdb re-called the 5' RACE reads with MiXCR, one entry per CDR3 protein. In the table there are approximately 140,000 distinct CDR3 sequences, roughly a sixth of which are singletons. This clonotype occurred a few times. What it recognizes is unknown. Input material: blood, either unsorted or a sorted T cell fraction (not recorded which). This receptor was identified in a male donor with ankylosing spondylitis. The V call is TRBV6-2 or TRBV6-3, the J call TRBJ2-7; no clear D. CDR3 in amino acids: CASSYSERSYSYEQYF. CDR3 coding DNA: TGTGCCAGCAGTTACTCGGAACGGTCCTACTCCTACGAGCAGTACTTC.